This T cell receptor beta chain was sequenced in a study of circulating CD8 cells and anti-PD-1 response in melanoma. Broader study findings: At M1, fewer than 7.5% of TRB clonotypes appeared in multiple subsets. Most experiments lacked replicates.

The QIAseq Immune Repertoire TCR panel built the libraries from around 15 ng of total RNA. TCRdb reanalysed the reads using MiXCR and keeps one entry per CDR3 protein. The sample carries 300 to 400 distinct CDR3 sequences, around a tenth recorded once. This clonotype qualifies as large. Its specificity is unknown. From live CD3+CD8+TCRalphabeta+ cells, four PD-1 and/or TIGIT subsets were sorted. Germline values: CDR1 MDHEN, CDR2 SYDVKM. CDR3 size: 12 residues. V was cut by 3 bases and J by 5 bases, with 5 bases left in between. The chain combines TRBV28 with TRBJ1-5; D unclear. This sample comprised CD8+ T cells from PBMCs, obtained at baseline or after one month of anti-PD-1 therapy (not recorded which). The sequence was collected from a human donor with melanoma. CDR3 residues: CASSFPYQPQHF. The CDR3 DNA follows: TGTGCCAGCAGTTTCCCCTATCAGCCCCAGCATTTT.